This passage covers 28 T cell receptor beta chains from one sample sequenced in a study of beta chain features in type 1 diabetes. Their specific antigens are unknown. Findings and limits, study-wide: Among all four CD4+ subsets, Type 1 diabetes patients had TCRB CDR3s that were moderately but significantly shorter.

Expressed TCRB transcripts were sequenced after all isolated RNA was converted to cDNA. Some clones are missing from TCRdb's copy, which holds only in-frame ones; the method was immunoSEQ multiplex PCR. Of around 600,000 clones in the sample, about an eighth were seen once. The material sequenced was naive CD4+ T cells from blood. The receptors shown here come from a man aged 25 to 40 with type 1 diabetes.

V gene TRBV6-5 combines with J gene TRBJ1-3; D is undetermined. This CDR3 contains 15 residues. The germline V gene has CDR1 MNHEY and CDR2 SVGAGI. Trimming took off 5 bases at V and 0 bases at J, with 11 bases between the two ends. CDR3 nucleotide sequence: TGTGCCAGCAGTCCACACATAAGCTCTGGAAACACCATATATTTT. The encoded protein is CASSPHISSGNTIYF.

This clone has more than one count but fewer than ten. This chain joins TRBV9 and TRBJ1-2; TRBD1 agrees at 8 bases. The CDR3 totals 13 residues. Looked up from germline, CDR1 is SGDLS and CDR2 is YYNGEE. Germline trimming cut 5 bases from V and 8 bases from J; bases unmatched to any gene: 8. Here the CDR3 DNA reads TGTGCCAGCAGTCCCGGACAGGGTCCCGGCTACACCTTC. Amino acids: CASSPGQGPGYTF.

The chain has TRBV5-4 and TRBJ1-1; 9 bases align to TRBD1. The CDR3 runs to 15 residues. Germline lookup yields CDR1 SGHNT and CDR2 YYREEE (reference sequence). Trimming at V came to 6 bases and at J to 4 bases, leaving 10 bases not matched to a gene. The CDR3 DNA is TGTGCCAGCATTCGGACAGGGGCTTTAACCACTGAAGCTTTCTTT. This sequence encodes CASIRTGALTTEAFF.

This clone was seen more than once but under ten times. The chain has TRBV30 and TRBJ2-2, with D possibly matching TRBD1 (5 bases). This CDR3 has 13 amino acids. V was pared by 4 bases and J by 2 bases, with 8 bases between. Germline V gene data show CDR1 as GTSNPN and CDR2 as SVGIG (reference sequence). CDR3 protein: CAWTGANTGELFF. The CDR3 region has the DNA TGTGCCTGGACTGGGGCAAACACCGGGGAGCTGTTTTTT.

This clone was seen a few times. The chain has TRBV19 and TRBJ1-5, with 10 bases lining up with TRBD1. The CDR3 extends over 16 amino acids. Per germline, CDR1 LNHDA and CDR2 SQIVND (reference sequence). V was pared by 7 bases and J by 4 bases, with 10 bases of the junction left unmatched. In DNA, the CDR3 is TGTGCCAGTACCGCTACCGGGACAGGGGTTAATCAGCCCCAGCATTTT. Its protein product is CASTATGTGVNQPQHF. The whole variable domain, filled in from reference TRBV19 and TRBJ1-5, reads DGGITQSPKYLFRKEGQNVTLSCEQNLNHDAMYWYRQDPGQGLRLIYYSQIVNDFQKGDIAEGYSVSREKKESFPLTVTSAQKNPTAFYLCASTATGTGVNQPQHFGDGTRLSIL.

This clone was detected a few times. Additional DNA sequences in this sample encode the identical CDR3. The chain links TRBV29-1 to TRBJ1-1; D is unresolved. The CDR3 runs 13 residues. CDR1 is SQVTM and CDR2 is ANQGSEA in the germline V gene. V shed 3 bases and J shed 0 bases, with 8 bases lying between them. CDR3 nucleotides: TGCAGCGTTGAGAGGCGGCTGAACACTGAAGCTTTCTTT. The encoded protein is CSVERRLNTEAFF.

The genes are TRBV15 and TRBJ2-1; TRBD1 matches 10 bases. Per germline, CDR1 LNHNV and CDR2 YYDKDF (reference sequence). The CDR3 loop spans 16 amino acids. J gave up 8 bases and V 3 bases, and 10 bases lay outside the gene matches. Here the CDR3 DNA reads TGTGCCACCAGCAGTAATCCGGGACAGGGGTACGATGAGCAGTTCTTC. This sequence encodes CATSSNPGQGYDEQFF.

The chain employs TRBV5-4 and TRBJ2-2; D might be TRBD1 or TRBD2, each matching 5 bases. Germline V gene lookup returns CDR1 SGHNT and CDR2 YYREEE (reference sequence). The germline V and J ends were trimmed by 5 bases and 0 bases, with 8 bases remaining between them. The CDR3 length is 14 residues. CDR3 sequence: CASRGDPNTGELFF. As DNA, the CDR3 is TGTGCCAGCAGGGGGGACCCGAACACCGGGGAGCTGTTTTTT.

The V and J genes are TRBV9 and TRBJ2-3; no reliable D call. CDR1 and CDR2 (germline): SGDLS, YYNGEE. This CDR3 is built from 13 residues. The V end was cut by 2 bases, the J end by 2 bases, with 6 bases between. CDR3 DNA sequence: TGTGCCAGCAGCGTGGAGTACACAGATACGCAGTATTTT. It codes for CASSVEYTDTQYF.

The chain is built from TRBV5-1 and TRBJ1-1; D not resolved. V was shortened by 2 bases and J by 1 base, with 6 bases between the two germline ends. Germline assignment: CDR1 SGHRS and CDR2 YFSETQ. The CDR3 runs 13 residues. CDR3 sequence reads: CASSFGTNTEAFF. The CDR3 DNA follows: TGCGCCAGCAGCTTTGGCACGAACACTGAAGCTTTCTTT.

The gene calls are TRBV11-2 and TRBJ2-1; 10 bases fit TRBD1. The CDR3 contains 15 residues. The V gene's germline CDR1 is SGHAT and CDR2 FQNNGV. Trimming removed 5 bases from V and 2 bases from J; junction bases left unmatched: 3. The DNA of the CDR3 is TGTGCCAGCAGCCGCGGGACAGGGGCCTACAATGAGCAGTTCTTC. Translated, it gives CASSRGTGAYNEQFF.

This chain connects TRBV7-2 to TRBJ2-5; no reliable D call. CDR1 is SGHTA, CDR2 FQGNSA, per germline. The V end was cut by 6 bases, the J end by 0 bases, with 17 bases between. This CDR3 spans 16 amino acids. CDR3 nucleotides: TGTGCCAGCAGTCCTCCGGCTCCCACGTACCAAGAGACCCAGTACTTC. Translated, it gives CASSPPAPTYQETQYF.

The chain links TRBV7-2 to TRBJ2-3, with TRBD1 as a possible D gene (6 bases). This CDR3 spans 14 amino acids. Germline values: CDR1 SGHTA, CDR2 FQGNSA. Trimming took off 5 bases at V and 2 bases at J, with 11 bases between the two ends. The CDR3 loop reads CASSVDSDTDTQYF. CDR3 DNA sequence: TGTGCCAGCAGCGTGGACAGCGACACAGATACGCAGTATTTT.

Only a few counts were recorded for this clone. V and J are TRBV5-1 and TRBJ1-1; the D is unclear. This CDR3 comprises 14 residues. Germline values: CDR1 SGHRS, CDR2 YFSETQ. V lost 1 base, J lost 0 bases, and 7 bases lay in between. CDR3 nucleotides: TGCGCCAGCAGCTTGAGTAGTTTGAACACTGAAGCTTTCTTT. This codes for CASSLSSLNTEAFF.

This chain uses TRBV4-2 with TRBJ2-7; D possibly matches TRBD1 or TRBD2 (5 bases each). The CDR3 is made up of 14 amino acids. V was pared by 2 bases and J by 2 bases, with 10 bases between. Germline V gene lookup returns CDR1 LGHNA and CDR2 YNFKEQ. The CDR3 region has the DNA TGTGCCAGCAGCCAACGGGACGGAGCCTACGAGCAGTACTTC. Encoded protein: CASSQRDGAYEQYF.

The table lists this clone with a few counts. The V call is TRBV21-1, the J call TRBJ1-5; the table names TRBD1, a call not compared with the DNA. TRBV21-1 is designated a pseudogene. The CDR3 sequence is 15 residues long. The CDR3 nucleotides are TGTGCCAGCAGCAAAGGGGGACAGGGGCATCAGCCCCAGCATTTT. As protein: CASSKGGQGHQPQHF.

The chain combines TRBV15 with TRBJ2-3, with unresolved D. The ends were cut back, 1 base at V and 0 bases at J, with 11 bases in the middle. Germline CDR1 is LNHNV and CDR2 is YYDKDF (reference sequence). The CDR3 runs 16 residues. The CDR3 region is CATSRGPETSTDTQYF. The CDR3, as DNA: TGTGCCACCAGCAGAGGCCCCGAGACAAGCACAGATACGCAGTATTTT.

The CDR3 nucleotides read TGTGCCTGGATTCATCCCGGAGGCTACACCTTC. This sequence encodes CAWIHPGGYTF. The chain is built from TRBV30 and TRBJ1-2; D is ambiguous. The CDR3 runs 11 residues. The V gene lost 4 bases and the J gene lost 8 bases, with 11 bases spanning the gap. Germline V gene lookup returns CDR1 GTSNPN and CDR2 SVGIG (reference sequence).

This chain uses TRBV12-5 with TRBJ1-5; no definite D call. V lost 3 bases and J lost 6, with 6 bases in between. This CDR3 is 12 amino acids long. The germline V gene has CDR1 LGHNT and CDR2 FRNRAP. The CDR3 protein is CASGLNTQPQHF. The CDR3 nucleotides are TGTGCTAGTGGTTTAAACACTCAGCCCCAGCATTTT.

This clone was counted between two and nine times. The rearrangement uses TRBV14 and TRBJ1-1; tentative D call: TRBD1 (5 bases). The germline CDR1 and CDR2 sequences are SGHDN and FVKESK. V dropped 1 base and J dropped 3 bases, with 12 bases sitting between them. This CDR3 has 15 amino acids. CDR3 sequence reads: CASSQVGGIHTEAFF. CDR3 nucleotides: TGTGCCAGCAGCCAAGTTGGGGGGATCCACACTGAAGCTTTCTTT.

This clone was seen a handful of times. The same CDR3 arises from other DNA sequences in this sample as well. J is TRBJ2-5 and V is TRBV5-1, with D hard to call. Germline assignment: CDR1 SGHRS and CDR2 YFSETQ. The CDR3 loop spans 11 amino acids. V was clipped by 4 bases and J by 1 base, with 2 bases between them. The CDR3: CASSLQETQYF. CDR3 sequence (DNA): TGCGCCAGCAGCCTCCAAGAGACCCAGTACTTC. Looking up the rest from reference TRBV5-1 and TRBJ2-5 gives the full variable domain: KAGVTQTPRYLIKTRGQQVTLSCSPISGHRSVSWYQQTPGQGLQFLFEYFSETQRNKGNFPGRFSGRQFSNSRSEMNVSTLELGDSALYLCASSLQETQYFGPGTRLLVL.

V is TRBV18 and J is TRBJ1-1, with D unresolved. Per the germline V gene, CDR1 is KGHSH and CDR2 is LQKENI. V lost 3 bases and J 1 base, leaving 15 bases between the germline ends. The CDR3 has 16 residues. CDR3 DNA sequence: TGTGCCAGCTCACCCCTAGGCACAGTTGAGAACACTGAAGCTTTCTTT. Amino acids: CASSPLGTVENTEAFF. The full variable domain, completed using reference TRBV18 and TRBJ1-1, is NAGVMQNPRHLVRRRGQEARLRCSPMKGHSHVYWYRQLPEEGLKFMVYLQKENIIDESGMPKERFSAEFPKEGPSILRIQQVVRGDSAAYFCASSPLGTVENTEAFFGQGTRLTVV.

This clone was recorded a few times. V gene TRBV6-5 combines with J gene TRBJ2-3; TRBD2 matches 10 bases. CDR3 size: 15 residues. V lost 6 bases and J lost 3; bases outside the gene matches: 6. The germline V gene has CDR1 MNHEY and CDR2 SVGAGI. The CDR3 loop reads CASSSGLAVTDTQYF. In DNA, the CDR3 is TGTGCCAGCAGCTCTGGACTAGCGGTAACAGATACGCAGTATTTT.

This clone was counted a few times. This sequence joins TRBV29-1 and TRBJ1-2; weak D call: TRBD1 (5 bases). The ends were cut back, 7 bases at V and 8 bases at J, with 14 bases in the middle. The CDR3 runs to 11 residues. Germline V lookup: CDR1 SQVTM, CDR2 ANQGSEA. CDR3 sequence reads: CSASGRGGYTF. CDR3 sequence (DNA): TGCAGCGCCTCGGGGAGGGGCGGCTACACCTTC.

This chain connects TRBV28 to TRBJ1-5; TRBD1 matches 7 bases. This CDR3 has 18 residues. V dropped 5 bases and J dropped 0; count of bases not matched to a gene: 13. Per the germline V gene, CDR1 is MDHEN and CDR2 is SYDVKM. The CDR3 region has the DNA TGTGCCAGCAGTCCCCACGGTGGGACAGAATATAGCAATCAGCCCCAGCATTTT. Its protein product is CASSPHGGTEYSNQPQHF. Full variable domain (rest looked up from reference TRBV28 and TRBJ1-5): DVKVTQSSRYLVKRTGEKVFLECVQDMDHENMFWYRQDPGLGLRLIYFSYDVKMKEKGDIPEGYSVSREKKERFSLILESASTNQTSMYLCASSPHGGTEYSNQPQHFGDGTRLSIL.

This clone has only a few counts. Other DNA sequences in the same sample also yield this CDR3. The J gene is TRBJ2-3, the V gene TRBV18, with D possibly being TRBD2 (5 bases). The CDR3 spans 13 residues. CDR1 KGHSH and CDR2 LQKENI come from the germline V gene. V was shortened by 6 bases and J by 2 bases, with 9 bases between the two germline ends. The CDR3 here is CASSPGNTDTQYF. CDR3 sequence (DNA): TGTGCCAGCTCTCCCGGGAACACAGATACGCAGTATTTT.

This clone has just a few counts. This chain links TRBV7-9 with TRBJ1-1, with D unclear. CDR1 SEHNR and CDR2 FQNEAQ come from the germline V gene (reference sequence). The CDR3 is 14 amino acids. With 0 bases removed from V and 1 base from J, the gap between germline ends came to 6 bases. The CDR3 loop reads CASSLAAGNTEAFF. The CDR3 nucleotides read TGTGCCAGCAGCTTAGCGGCTGGGAACACTGAAGCTTTCTTT.

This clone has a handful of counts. CDR3 sequence (DNA): TGTGCCAGCAGTTACGAGCGGGGGTCAAACTACGAGCAGTACTTC. Its protein is CASSYERGSNYEQYF. The chain is built from TRBV6-5 and TRBJ2-7; 8 nucleotides agree with TRBD2. Germline V gives CDR1 MNHEY, CDR2 SVGAGI. The CDR3 has 15 amino acids. J lost 3 bases, V lost 2 bases, and 6 bases had no gene match.